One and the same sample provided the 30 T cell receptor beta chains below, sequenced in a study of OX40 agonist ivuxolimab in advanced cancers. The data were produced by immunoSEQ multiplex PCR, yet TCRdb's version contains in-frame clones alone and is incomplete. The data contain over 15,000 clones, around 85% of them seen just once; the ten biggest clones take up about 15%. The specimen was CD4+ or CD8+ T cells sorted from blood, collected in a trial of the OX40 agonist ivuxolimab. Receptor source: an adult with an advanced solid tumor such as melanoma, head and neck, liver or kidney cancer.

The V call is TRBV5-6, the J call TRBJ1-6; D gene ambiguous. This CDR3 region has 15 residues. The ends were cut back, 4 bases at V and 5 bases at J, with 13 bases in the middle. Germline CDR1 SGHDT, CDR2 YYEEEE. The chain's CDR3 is CASSPRALDNSPLHF. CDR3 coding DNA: TGTGCCAGCAGCCCGCGGGCCCTCGATAATTCACCCCTCCACTTT.

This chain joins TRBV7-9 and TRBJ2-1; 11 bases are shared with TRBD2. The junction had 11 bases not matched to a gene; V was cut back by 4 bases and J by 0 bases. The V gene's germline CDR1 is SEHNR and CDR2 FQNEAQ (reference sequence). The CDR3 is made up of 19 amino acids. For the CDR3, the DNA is TGTGCCAGCAGCTACCTAGCGGGGGGCTTGTCAAGCTCCTACAATGAGCAGTTCTTC. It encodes CASSYLAGGLSSSYNEQFF. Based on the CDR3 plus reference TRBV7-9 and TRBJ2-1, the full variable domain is DTGVSQNPRHKITKRGQNVTFRCDPISEHNRLYWYRQTLGQGPEFLTYFQNEAQLEKSRLLSDRFSAERPKGSFSTLEIQRTEQGDSAMYLCASSYLAGGLSSSYNEQFFGPGTRLTVL.

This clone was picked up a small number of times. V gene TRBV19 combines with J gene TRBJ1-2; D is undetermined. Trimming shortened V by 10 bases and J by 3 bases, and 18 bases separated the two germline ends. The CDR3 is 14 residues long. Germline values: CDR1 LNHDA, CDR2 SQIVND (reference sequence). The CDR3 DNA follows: TGTGCCACTGGAACGACGGAGACTTACTATGGCTACACCTTC. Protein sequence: CATGTTETYYGYTF.

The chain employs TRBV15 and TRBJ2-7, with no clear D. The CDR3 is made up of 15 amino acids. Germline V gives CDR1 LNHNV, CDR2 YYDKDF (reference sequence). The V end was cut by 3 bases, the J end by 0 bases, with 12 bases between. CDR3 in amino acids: CATSRAAGSSYEQYF. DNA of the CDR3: TGTGCCACCAGCAGGGCTGCTGGTAGCTCCTACGAGCAGTACTTC.

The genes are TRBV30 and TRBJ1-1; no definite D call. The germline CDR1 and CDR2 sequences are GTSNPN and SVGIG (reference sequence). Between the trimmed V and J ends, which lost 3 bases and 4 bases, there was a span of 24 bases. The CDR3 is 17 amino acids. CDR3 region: CAWRLVRTGNLGTEAFF. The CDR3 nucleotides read TGTGCCTGGAGACTAGTGAGGACCGGGAACCTTGGCACTGAAGCTTTCTTT.

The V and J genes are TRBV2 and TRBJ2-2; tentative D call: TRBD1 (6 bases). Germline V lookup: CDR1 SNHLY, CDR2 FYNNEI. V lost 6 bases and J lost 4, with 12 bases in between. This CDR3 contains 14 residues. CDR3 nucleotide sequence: TGTGCCAGCAGCGTAACAGGGAGCACCGGGGAGCTGTTTTTT. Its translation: CASSVTGSTGELFF.

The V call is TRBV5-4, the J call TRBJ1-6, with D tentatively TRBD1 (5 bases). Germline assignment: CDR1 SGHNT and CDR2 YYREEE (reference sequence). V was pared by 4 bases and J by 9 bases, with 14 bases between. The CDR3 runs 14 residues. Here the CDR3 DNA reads TGTGCCAGCAGCGCCAGGGAGAACGTTTCACCCCTCCACTTT. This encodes CASSARENVSPLHF.

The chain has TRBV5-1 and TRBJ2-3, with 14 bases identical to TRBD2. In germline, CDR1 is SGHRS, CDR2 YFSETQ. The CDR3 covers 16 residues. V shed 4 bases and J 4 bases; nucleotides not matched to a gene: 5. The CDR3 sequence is CASSLRGLAGADTQYF. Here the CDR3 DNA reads TGCGCCAGCAGCCTCAGGGGACTAGCGGGAGCAGATACGCAGTATTTT.

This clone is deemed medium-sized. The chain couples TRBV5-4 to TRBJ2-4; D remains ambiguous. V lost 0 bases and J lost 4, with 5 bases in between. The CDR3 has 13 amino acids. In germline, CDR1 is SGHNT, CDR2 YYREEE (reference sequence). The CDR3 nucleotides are TGTGCCAGCAGCTTGGCCCAAAAAAACATTCAGTACTTC. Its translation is CASSLAQKNIQYF.

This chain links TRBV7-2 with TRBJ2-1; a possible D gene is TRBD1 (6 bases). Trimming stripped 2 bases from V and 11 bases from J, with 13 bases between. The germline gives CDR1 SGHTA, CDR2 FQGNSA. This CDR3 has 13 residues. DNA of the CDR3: TGTGCCAGCAGCTTAAGGGGGACGGGACAGCAGTTCTTC. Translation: CASSLRGTGQQFF.

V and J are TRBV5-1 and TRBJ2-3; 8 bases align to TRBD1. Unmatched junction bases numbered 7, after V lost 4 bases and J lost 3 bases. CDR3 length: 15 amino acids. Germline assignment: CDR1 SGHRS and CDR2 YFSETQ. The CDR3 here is CASSNTGGWTDTQYF. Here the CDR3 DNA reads TGCGCCAGCAGCAACACAGGGGGTTGGACAGATACGCAGTATTTT.

The CDR3 sequence: CASSTRGGDTQYF. The CDR3 DNA reads TGTGCCAGCAGCACGCGAGGGGGAGATACGCAGTATTTT. The chain has TRBV7-6 and TRBJ2-3; D perhaps matches TRBD1 (6 bases). Germline values: CDR1 SGHVS, CDR2 FNYEAQ. The CDR3 extends over 13 amino acids. Trimming took off 5 bases at V and 5 bases at J, with 11 bases between the two ends.

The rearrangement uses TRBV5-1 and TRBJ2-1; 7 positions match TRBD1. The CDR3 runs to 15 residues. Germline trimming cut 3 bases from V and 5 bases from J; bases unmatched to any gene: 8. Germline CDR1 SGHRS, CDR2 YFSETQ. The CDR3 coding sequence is TGCGCCAGCAGCTGGGCCGGGACAGCTAACAATGAGCAGTTCTTC. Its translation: CASSWAGTANNEQFF.

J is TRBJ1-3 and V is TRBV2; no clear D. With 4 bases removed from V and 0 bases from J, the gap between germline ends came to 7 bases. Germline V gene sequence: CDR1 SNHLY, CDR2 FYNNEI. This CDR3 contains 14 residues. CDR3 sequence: CASSGSGSGNTIYF. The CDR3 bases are TGTGCCAGCAGTGGTAGTGGCTCTGGAAACACCATATATTTT. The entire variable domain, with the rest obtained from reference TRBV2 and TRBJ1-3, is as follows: EPEVTQTPSHQVTQMGQEVILRCVPISNHLYFYWYRQILGQKVEFLVSFYNNEISEKSEIFDDQFSVERPDGSNFTLKIRSTKLEDSAMYFCASSGSGSGNTIYFGEGSWLTVV.

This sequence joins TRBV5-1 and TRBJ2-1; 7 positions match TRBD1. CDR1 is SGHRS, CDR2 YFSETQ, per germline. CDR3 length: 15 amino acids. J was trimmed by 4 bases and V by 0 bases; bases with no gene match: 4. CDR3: CASSLVGTEYNEQFF. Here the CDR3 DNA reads TGCGCCAGCAGCTTGGTGGGGACAGAGTACAATGAGCAGTTCTTC.

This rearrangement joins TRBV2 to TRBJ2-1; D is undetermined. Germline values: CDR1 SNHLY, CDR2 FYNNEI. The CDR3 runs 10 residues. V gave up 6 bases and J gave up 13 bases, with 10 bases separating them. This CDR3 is CASREKTQFF. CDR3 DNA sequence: TGTGCCAGCAGAGAGAAAACTCAGTTCTTC.

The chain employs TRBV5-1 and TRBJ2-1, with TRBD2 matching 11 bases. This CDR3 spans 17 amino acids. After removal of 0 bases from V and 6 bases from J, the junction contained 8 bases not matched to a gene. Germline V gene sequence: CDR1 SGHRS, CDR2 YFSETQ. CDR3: CASSLERYSGGGNEQFF. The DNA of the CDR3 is TGCGCCAGCAGCTTGGAGCGTTATAGCGGGGGGGGCAATGAGCAGTTCTTC.

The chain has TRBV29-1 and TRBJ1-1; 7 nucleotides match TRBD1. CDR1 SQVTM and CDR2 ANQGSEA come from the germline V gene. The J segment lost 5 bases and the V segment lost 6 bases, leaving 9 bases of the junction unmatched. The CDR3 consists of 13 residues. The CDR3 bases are TGCAGCGTGGAGGGACAGCTGACGACTGAAGCTTTCTTT. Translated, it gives CSVEGQLTTEAFF.

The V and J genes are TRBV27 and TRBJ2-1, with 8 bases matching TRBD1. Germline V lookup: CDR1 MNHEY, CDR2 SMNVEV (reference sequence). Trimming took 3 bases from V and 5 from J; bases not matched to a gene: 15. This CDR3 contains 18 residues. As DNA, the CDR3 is TGTGCCAGCAGTTTTTGGGGGGTTCAGGGACAGGCCGACAATGAGCAGTTCTTC. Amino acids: CASSFWGVQGQADNEQFF.

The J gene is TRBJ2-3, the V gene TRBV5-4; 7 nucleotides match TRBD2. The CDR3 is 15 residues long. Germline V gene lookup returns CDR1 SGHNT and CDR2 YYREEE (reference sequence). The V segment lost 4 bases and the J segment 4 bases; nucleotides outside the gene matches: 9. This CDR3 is CASSRERGRSDTQYF. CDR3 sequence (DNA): TGTGCCAGCAGCCGAGAGCGGGGCAGGTCAGATACGCAGTATTTT. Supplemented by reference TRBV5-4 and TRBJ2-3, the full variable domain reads ETGVTQSPTHLIKTRGQQVTLRCSSQSGHNTVSWYQQALGQGPQFIFQYYREEENGRGNFPPRFSGLQFPNYSSELNVNALELDDSALYLCASSRERGRSDTQYFGPGTRLTVL.

CDR3 region: CASGPGEYSYNEQFF. The DNA for the CDR3 is TGTGCCAGCGGACCAGGGGAATATTCTTACAATGAGCAGTTCTTC. The V and J genes are TRBV27 and TRBJ2-1, with D maybe TRBD1 (6 bases). Germline values: CDR1 MNHEY, CDR2 SMNVEV (reference sequence). The CDR3 covers 15 residues. Trimming removed 8 bases from V and 4 bases from J, with 18 bases in between.

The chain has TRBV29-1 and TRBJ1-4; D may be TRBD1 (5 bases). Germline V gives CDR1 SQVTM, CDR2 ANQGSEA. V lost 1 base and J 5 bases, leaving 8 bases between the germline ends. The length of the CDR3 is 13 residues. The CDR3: CSVEGPGNEKLFF. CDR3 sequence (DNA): TGCAGCGTTGAAGGGCCAGGGAATGAAAAACTGTTTTTT.

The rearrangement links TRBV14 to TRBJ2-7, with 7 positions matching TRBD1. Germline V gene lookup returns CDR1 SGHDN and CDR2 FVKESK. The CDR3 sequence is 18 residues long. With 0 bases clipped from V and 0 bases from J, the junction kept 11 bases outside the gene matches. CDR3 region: CASSQDLGRGQVSYEQYF. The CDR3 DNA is TGTGCCAGCAGCCAAGATCTGGGGCGAGGACAGGTCTCCTACGAGCAGTACTTC.

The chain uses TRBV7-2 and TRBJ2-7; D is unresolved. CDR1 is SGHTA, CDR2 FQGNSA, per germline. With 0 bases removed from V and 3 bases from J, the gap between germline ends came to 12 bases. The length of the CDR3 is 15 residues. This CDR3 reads CASSLASRTNYEQYF. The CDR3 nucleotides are TGTGCCAGCAGCTTAGCCTCCAGGACCAACTACGAGCAGTACTTC.

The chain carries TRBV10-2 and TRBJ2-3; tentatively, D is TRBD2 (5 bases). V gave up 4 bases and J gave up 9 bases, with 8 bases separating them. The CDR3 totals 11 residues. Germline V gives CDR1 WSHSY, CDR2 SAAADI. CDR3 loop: CASSVLDTQYF. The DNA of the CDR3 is TGCGCCAGCAGTGTACTAGACACGCAGTATTTT.

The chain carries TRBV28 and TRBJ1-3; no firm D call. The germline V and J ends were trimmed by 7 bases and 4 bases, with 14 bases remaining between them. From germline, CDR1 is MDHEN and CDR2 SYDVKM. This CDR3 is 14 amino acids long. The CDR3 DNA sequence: TGTGCCAGCACGACCCAAACCCCCGGAAACACCATATATTTT. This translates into CASTTQTPGNTIYF.

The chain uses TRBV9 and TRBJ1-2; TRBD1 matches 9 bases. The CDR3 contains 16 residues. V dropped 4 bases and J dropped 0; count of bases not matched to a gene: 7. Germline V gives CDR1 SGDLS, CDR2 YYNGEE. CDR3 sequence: CASSTIGQGTNYGYTF. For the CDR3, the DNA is TGTGCCAGCAGCACCATCGGACAGGGGACTAACTATGGCTACACCTTC.

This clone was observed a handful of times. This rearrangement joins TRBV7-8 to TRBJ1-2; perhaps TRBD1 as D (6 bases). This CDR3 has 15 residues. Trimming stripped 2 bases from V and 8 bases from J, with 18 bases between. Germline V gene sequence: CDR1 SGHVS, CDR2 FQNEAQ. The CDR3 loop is CASSLTTGPDGGYTF. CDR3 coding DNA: TGTGCCAGCAGCTTAACTACAGGGCCTGATGGGGGCTACACCTTC.

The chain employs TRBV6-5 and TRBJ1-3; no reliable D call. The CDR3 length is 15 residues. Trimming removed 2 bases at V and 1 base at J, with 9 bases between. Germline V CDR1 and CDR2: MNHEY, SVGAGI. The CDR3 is CASSYGGLSGNTIYF. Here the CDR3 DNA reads TGTGCCAGCAGTTACGGTGGGTTGTCTGGAAACACCATATATTTT.

CDR3 sequence: CASSRAMNTEAFF. In DNA, the CDR3 is TGTGCCAGCAGCCGGGCGATGAACACTGAAGCTTTCTTT. V usage is TRBV6-4 and J usage is TRBJ1-1, with D unresolved. The CDR3 is 13 residues long. V shed 6 bases and J shed 0 bases, with 8 bases lying between them. CDR1 and CDR2 (germline): MRHNA, SNTAGT.